The next 11 T cell receptor beta chains were all read from a single sample in a study of blood T cell repertoires in COVID-19. Here immunoSEQ multiplex PCR was the method, and the copy in TCRdb shows in-frame clones only, minus some. The data show about 380,000 clones, about four fifths seen once. Sequencing was performed on peripheral blood. The receptors shown here come from a human donor with acute or convalescent COVID-19. The donor label of this sample is uncertain.

The sample holds many counts of this clone. The chain joins TRBV2 to TRBJ2-3; TRBD1 matches at 9 bases. The length of the CDR3 is 14 residues. Germline V lookup: CDR1 SNHLY, CDR2 FYNNEI. V shed 4 bases and J 6 bases; nucleotides not matched to a gene: 5. The CDR3 nucleotides read TGTGCCAGCAGTGGGGGGACAGGGACGGATACGCAGTATTTT. This gives the protein CASSGGTGTDTQYF. Combining the CDR3 with reference TRBV2 and TRBJ2-3 gives the whole variable domain EPEVTQTPSHQVTQMGQEVILRCVPISNHLYFYWYRQILGQKVEFLVSFYNNEISEKSEIFDDQFSVERPDGSNFTLKIRSTKLEDSAMYFCASSGGTGTDTQYFGPGTRLTVL.

This clone has just one count. This rearrangement joins TRBV6-2 or TRBV6-3 to TRBJ2-7, with a tentative D call TRBD2 (5 bases). The V and J ends lost 5 bases and 10 bases respectively, with 18 bases between them. Germline V gene data show CDR1 as MNHEY and CDR2 as SVGEGT. The CDR3 is 13 residues long. DNA of the CDR3: TGTGCCAGCAGTGCCTCTCGGGAAGACTTACAGTACTTC. Residues: CASSASREDLQYF.

The rearrangement uses TRBV11-2 and TRBJ2-5, with D maybe TRBD2 (6 bases). V was pared by 1 base and J by 4 bases, with 10 bases between. CDR3 size: 14 residues. Germline assignment: CDR1 SGHAT and CDR2 FQNNGV. CDR3 nucleotides: TGTGCCAGCAGCTTAGGGAACGGGGGAGAGACCCAGTACTTC. It is translated as CASSLGNGGETQYF. Together with reference TRBV11-2 and TRBJ2-5, the CDR3 gives the full variable domain: EAGVAQSPRYKIIEKRQSVAFWCNPISGHATLYWYQQILGQGPKLLIQFQNNGVVDDSQLPKDRFSAERLKGVDSTLKIQPAKLEDSAVYLCASSLGNGGETQYFGPGTRLLVL.

The genes are TRBV24-1 and TRBJ1-1; possibly TRBD1 for D (6 bases). Trimming cost V 5 bases and J 1 base, with 13 bases left between them. Germline loops: CDR1 KGHDR, CDR2 SFDVKD. This CDR3 comprises 15 residues. The CDR3 loop reads CATSVPGQGNTEAFF. CDR3 coding DNA: TGTGCCACCAGTGTCCCGGGACAAGGGAACACTGAAGCTTTCTTT.

The gene calls are TRBV25-1 and TRBJ2-5; 8 nucleotides agree with TRBD2. The CDR3 covers 15 residues. With V trimmed by 1 base and J by 5 bases, 6 bases remained unmatched. Germline loops: CDR1 MGHDK, CDR2 SYGVNS. CDR3 loop: CASSELSGGPETQYF. Written as DNA, the CDR3 is TGTGCCAGCAGTGAATTATCGGGAGGGCCGGAGACCCAGTACTTC.

This clone appeared a single time. CDR3 nucleotides: TGTGCCAGCAGTCAAGAGACAGGAGCTTATGGCTACACCTTC. Its protein product is CASSQETGAYGYTF. The chain links TRBV28 to TRBJ1-2; maybe TRBD1 (6 bases). Germline CDR1 reads MDHEN; CDR2 reads SYDVKM. CDR3 length: 14 residues. The V end lost 5 bases, the J end lost 5 bases, and 15 bases lay between the germline ends.

The V and J genes are TRBV4-2 and TRBJ1-2; TRBD1 matches at 11 bases. J lost 0 bases, V lost 5 bases, and 5 bases had no gene match. CDR3 length equals 16 residues. Germline V gene sequence: CDR1 LGHNA, CDR2 YNFKEQ. The CDR3 DNA is TGTGCCAGCAGCACGGACAGGGGGCGGTCTAACTATGGCTACACCTTC. Amino acids: CASSTDRGRSNYGYTF.

This sequence joins TRBV5-5 and TRBJ2-5; 10 bases align to TRBD2. Per the germline V gene, CDR1 is SGHKS and CDR2 is YYEKEE (reference sequence). The ends lost 4 bases at V and 2 bases at J; junction bases unmatched: 14. The CDR3 extends over 18 amino acids. The CDR3: CASSKGTSAWQAQETQYF. The DNA for the CDR3 is TGTGCCAGCAGCAAAGGGACTAGCGCGTGGCAAGCTCAAGAGACCCAGTACTTC.

This clone was seen only once. The genes are TRBV5-1 and TRBJ2-1, with D maybe TRBD2 (6 bases). The germline V gene encodes CDR1 SGHRS and CDR2 YFSETQ. The CDR3 runs to 15 residues. The V and J ends lost 2 bases and 0 bases respectively, with 9 bases between them. CDR3 sequence: CASSFSGNSYNEQFF. CDR3 sequence (DNA): TGCGCCAGCAGCTTTAGCGGTAACTCCTACAATGAGCAGTTCTTC.

The rearrangement uses TRBV11-2 and TRBJ2-2, with TRBD2 matching over 7 bases. The CDR3 contains 15 residues. CDR1 SGHAT and CDR2 FQNNGV come from the germline V gene. V lost 4 bases to trimming and J lost 1 base; unmatched junction nucleotides: 3. The CDR3 DNA reads TGTGCCAGCAGCTCGTTAGCGGGGAACACCGGGGAGCTGTTTTTT. Encoded protein: CASSSLAGNTGELFF.

CDR3 residues: CATSNSGNYNEQFF. CDR3 sequence (DNA): TGTGCCACCAGTAATAGCGGAAATTACAATGAGCAGTTCTTC. The chain carries TRBV24-1 and TRBJ2-1, with D perhaps TRBD2 (6 bases). The CDR3 length is 14 residues. Germline values: CDR1 KGHDR, CDR2 SFDVKD. V was shortened by 6 bases and J by 4 bases, with 12 bases between the two germline ends.